This is a list of T cell receptor beta chains from one sample in a study of blood T cell repertoires in COVID-19. Assay used: immunoSEQ multiplex PCR; TCRdb lists only in-frame clones, some missing. The table lists over 150,000 clones, approximately 83% of them singletons. The material sequenced was peripheral blood. These receptors were collected from an elderly woman with acute or convalescent COVID-19. Both conserved end residues are part of each CDR3. Each record gives: J gene, D gene, clone size, V gene, CDR3 DNA, CDR3 protein. D genes are given only for firm matches. Size tells how often a clone was seen (once, few, many) or the class of an expanded clone, and some rows leave it out.

>TRBJ1-5|NA|NA|TRBV7-2
TGTGCCAGCAGCTCAGGCCCAGGGAACAATCAGCCCCAGCATTTT
CASSSGPGNNQPQHF
>TRBJ1-5|NA|NA|TRBV6-5
TGTGCCAGCAATCCTAGGGGGAAAGGAGATCAGCCCCAGCATTTT
CASNPRGKGDQPQHF
>TRBJ2-1|NA|NA|TRBV6-6
TGTGCCAGCAGTGCCAAGTCCCGGGACACGGATGAGCAGTTCTTC
CASSAKSRDTDEQFF
>TRBJ2-1|NA|NA|TRBV25-1
TGTGCCAGCAGTGAATATGGGGTCCGGACAAATGAGCAGTTCTTC
CASSEYGVRTNEQFF
>TRBJ1-5|TRBD1|NA|TRBV28
TGTGCCAGCAGTTTATTAGGCGGGGACAGTCGACAGCCCCAGCATTTT
CASSLLGGDSRQPQHF
>TRBJ2-7|TRBD2|NA|TRBV3-1/TRBV3-2
TGTGCCAGCAGCCGGCCGACTAGCGGGAGTATCTACGAGCAGTACTTC
CASSRPTSGSIYEQYF
>TRBJ2-2|TRBD2|NA|TRBV5-1
TGCGCCAGCAGCTTCCGTAGCGGGAGGGCGGGCACCGGGGAGCTGTTTTTT
CASSFRSGRAGTGELFF
>TRBJ2-1|TRBD1|NA|TRBV2
TGTGCCAGCAGAGGACTGACAGGGAAGAATGAGCAGTTCTTC
CASRGLTGKNEQFF
>TRBJ2-7|TRBD2|NA|TRBV6-5
TGTGCCAGCAGTTACTCGTTCTTAGCGGGCTTCTACGAGCAGTACTTC
CASSYSFLAGFYEQYF
>TRBJ2-7|NA|NA|TRBV6-5
TGTGCCACCCGGAGGGAGACCTCCTACGAGCAGTACTTC
CATRRETSYEQYF
>TRBJ2-7|NA|NA|TRBV5-6
TGTGCCAGCAGCTTGGGGAGAGGGAGTTACACTAATCCCTACGAGCAGTACTTC
CASSLGRGSYTNPYEQYF
>TRBJ1-1|TRBD1|few|TRBV29-1
TGCAGCGTCCGGCTTACAGGGGGCAACACTGAAGCTTTCTTT
CSVRLTGGNTEAFF
>TRBJ2-1|NA|NA|TRBV4-1
TGCGCCAGCAGCCAAGATGCCAGCTCCTACAATGAGCAGTTCTTC
CASSQDASSYNEQFF
>TRBJ1-4|TRBD1|NA|TRBV5-1
TGCGCCAGCAGCTCCACAGGGGGCCAGACTAATGAAAAACTGTTTTTT
CASSSTGGQTNEKLFF
>TRBJ2-4|NA|NA|TRBV5-1
TGCGCCAGCAGCTCATCAGGGGCCTTGGCCAAAAACATTCAGTACTTC
CASSSSGALAKNIQYF
>TRBJ1-5|TRBD1|NA|TRBV29-1
TGCAGCGTCCTTACAGGGGGAAAGGGTCAGCCCCAGCATTTT
CSVLTGGKGQPQHF
>TRBJ1-2|NA|few|TRBV28
TGTGCCAGCAGTTTAGGGGTAACAGGGAAGGGGGTCTATGGCTACACCTTC
CASSLGVTGKGVYGYTF
>TRBJ2-3|TRBD2|NA|TRBV3-1/TRBV3-2
TGTGCCAGCAGCCTGGGACTAGCGGGAGATGGAGATACGCAGTATTTT
CASSLGLAGDGDTQYF
>TRBJ2-1|TRBD2|NA|TRBV7-9
TGTGCCAGCAGCTTTAGCGGGAGCCAGTACAATGAGCAGTTCTTC
CASSFSGSQYNEQFF
>TRBJ1-6|TRBD1|NA|TRBV6-5
TGTGCCAGCAGGGAGGGGGCGAATTCACCCCTCCACTTT
CASREGANSPLHF
>TRBJ2-3|NA|NA|TRBV27
TGTGCCAGCAGTCCACTAGGGTTAGATACGCAGTATTTT
CASSPLGLDTQYF
>TRBJ1-1|TRBD1|NA|TRBV18
TGTGCCAGCTTTCCCGGACAGGCCCTGGGGGCAACTGAAGCTTTCTTT
CASFPGQALGATEAFF
>TRBJ1-4|NA|NA|TRBV2
TGTGCCAGCAGTGATCAGGGGACCCTGTCCAAACTGTTTTTT
CASSDQGTLSKLFF
>TRBJ2-2|TRBD1|NA|TRBV25-1
TGTGCCAGCAGTGCCTGGACAGGGGACCGGGAGCTGTTTTTT
CASSAWTGDRELFF
>TRBJ2-7|NA|NA|TRBV5-5
TGTGCCAGCAGCTACCCGGGTCCCTACGAGCAGTACTTC
CASSYPGPYEQYF
>TRBJ1-5|NA|NA|TRBV28
TGTGCCAGCTGTTCGGGGGGAGGGGGTCAGCCCCAGCATTTT
CASCSGGGGQPQHF
>TRBJ2-1|NA|NA|TRBV6-6
TGTGCCAGCAGCGACCTACTAGAATCCTACAATGAGCAGTTCTTC
CASSDLLESYNEQFF
>TRBJ2-5|NA|NA|TRBV19
TGTGCCAGTAGTAACCAGCCGGGGACCCAGTACTTC
CASSNQPGTQYF